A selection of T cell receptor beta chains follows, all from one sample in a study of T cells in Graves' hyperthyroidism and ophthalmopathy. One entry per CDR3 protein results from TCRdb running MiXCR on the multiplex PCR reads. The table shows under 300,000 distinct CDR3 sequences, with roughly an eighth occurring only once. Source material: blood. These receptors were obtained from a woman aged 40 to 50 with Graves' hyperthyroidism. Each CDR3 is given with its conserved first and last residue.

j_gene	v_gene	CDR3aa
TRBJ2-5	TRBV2	CASSVGRGQETQYF
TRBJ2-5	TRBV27	CASSEQGAETQYF
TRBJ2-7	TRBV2	CASSVTGSSLEQYF
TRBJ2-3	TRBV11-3	CASSLDSTVGTDTQYF
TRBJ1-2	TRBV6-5	CASSYSGGSLYGYTF
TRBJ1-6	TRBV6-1	CATRIRQRHSPLHF
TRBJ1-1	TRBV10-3	CAISEPQQGWNTEAFF
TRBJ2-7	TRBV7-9	CASSLILVGVSDEQYF
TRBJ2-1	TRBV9	CASSVDVSRGNEQFF
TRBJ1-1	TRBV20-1	CSVLVGRTEAFF
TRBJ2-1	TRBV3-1	CASTTSGTSVYNEQFF
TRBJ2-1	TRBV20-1	CSARGGGGRSSYNEQFF
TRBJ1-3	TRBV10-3	CAISPLTGNGNTIYF
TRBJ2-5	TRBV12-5	CASGPIAAQETQYF
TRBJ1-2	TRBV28	CAIKVEANYGYTF
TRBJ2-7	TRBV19	CASSIDPSYEQYF
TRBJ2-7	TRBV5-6	CASSLAAASGISYEQYF
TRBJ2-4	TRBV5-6	CASSLGGQGLAKNIQYF
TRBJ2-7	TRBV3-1	CASSGHVYEQYF
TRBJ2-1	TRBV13	CATKTSGVYNEQFF
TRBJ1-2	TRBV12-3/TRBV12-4	CASSFHTIHGYTF
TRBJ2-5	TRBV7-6	CASSLRGDGTPETQYF
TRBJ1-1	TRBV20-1	CSADNRFEAFF
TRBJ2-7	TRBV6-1	CASSFQGAFYEQYF
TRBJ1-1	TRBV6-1	CASSTTGLNTEAFF
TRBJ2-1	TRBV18	CASSPTTAHNEQFF
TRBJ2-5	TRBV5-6	CASSTPLAGWQETQYF
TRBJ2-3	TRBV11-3	CARSLEGLAGVTDTQYF
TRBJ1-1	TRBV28	CASSPITGTRRNTEAFF
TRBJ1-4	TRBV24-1	CATSDTTGGKEKLFF
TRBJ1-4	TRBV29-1	CSASRGLGEKLFF
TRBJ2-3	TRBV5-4	CASQQGVTDTQYF
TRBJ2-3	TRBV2	CASSFLTGGDTQYF
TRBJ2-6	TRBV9	CASSATLEASGRFRSGANVLTF
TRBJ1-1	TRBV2	CASSARQGARTEAFF
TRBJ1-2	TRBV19	CASSRGNYGYTF
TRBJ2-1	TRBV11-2	CASSSGTSGRPHEQFF
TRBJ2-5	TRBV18	CASHPGGETQYF
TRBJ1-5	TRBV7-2	CASSLDLAQPQHF
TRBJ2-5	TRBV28	CASSSLNRGSRQETQYF
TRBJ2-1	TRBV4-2	CASSQGPGGVGYNEQFF
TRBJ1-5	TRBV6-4	CASSEQPSNQPQHF
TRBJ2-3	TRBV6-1	CASREQGDTQYF
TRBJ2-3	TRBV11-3	CASSLDSLATDTQYF
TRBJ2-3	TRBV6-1	CASRDGLAGDTQYF
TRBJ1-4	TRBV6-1	CASSDRQGWGEKLFF
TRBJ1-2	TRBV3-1	CASSSYRGGRGYTF
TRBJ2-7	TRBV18	CASSPPSAYEQYF
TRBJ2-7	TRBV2	CASRERQATEQYF
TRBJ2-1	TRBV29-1	CSVDGTSSPHNEQFF
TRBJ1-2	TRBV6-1	CASSEPNLGQGARYGYTF
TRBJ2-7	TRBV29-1	CSVEERAGRSYEQYF
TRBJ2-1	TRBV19	CASSHTFQTSGRRDEQFF
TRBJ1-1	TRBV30	CAWVTGGSTEAFF
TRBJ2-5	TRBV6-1	CASSTQSETQYF
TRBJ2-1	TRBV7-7	CAVGQGRFSGNEQFF